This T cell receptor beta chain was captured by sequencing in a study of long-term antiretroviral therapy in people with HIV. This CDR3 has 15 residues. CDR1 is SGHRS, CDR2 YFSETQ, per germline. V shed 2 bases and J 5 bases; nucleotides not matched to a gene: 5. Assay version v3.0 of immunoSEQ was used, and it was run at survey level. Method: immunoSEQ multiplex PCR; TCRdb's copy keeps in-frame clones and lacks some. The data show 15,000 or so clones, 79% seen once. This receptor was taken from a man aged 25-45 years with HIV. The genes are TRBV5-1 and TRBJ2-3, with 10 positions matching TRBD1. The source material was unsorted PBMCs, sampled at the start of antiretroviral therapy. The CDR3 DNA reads TGCGCCAGCAGCTTCCCGGGACAGGGGAAAGATACGCAGTATTTT. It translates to CASSFPGQGKDTQYF.